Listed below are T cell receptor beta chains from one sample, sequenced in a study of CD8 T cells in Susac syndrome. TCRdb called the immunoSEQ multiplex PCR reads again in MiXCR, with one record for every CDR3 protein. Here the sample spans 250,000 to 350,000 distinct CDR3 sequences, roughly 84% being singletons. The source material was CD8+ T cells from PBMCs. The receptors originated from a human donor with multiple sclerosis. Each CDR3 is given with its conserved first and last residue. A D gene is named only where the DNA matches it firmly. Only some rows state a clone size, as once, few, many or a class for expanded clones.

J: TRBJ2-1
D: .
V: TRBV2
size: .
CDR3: CASSSGNPHEQFF
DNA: TGTGCCAGCAGTTCGGGCAATCCCCATGAGCAGTTCTTC

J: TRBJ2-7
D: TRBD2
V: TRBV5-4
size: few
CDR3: CASSPGLAGVGEQYF
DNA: TGTGCCAGCAGCCCGGGACTAGCGGGAGTGGGCGAGCAGTACTTC

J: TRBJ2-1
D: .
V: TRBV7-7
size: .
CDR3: CASSLAPSRFDEQFF
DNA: TGTGCTAGCAGCTTAGCCCCCTCTAGGTTCGATGAGCAGTTCTTC

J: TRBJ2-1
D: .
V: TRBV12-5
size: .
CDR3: CASGFGREQFF
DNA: TGTGCTAGTGGTTTTGGTAGGGAGCAGTTCTTC

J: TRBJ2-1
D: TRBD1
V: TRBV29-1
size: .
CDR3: CSVEAGGQFF
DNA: TGCAGCGTTGAGGCAGGGGGGCAGTTCTTC

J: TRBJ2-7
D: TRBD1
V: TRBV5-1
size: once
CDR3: CASGTGGHKQYF
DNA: TGCGCCAGCGGGACAGGGGGCCACAAGCAGTACTTC

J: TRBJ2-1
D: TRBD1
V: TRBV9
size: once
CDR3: CASSGSGTAHNEQFF
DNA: TGTGCCAGCAGCGGCTCCGGGACAGCACACAATGAGCAGTTCTTC

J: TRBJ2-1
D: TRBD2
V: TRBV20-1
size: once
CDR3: CSARSSGRAYNEQFF
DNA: TGCAGTGCTAGATCGAGCGGGAGGGCCTACAATGAGCAGTTCTTC

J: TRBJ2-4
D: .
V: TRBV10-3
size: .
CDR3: CAISETFIQAGFAKNIQYF
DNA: TGTGCCATCAGTGAGACATTCATACAGGCGGGTTTCGCCAAAAACATTCAGTACTTC

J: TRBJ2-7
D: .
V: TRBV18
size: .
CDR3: CASSPELGASYEQYF
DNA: TGTGCCAGCTCACCGGAGTTAGGGGCATCCTACGAGCAGTACTTC

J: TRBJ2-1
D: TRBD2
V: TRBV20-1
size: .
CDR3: CSASGEVAGLYNEQFF
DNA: TGCAGTGCTAGCGGTGAGGTAGCGGGGCTATACAATGAGCAGTTCTTC

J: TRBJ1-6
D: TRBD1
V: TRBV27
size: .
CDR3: CASSPDRGAYSPLHF
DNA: TGTGCCAGCAGTCCGGACAGGGGGGCATATTCACCCCTCCACTTT

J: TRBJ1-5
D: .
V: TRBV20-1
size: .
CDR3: CSASGGTQHF
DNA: TGCAGTGCTAGCGGTGGGACCCAGCATTTT

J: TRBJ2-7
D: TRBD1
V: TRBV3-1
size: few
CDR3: CASSQGQGSYEQYF
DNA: TGTGCCAGCAGCCAGGGACAGGGGTCCTACGAGCAGTACTTC

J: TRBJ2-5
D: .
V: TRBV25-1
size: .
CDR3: CASSDTGQNQETQYF
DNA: TGTGCCAGCAGTGATACGGGACAAAACCAAGAGACCCAGTACTTC

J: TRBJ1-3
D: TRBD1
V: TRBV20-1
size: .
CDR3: CSARTSGQPGTSGNTIYF
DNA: TGCAGTGCGAGGACGTCGGGACAGCCGGGGACCTCTGGAAACACCATATATTTT

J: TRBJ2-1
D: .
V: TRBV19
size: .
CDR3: CASSIDSESNEQFF
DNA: TGTGCCAGTAGTATAGATTCGGAATCCAATGAGCAGTTCTTC

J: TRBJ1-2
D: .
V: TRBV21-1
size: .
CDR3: CASSLRYGYTF
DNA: TGTGCCAGCAGCCTTCGCTATGGCTACACCTTC

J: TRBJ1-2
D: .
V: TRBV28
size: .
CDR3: CASLSGGYTF
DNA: TGTGCCAGCCTTTCCGGTGGCTACACCTTC

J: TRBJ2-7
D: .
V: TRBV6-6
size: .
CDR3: CASSHGLYSSYEQYF
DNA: TGTGCCAGCAGCCACGGACTTTACAGCTCCTACGAGCAGTACTTC

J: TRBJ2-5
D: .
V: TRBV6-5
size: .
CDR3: CASSYSMTAQETQYF
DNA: TGTGCCAGCAGTTACTCGATGACCGCTCAAGAGACCCAGTACTTC

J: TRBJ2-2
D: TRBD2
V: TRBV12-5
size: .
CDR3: CASGFVVGRGTGELFF
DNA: TGTGCTAGTGGTTTCGTTGTCGGGAGGGGCACCGGGGAGCTGTTTTTT

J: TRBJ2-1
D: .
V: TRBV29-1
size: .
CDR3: CSVAVFADNEQFF
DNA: TGCAGCGTTGCAGTTTTCGCCGACAATGAGCAGTTCTTC

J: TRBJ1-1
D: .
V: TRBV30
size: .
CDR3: CAWSGRVFRNTEAFF
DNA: TGTGCCTGGAGTGGAAGGGTATTTCGGAACACTGAAGCTTTCTTT

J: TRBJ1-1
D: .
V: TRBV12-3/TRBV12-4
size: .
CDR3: CASSLFRNTEAFF
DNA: TGTGCCAGCAGTTTGTTCAGGAACACTGAAGCTTTCTTT

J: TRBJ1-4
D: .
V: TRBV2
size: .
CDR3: CASSEAERGGVEEKLFF
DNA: TGTGCCAGCAGTGAAGCTGAGCGGGGGGGGGTTGAAGAAAAACTGTTTTTT

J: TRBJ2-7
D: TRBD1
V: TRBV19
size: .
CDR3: CASSAQTGIHEQYF
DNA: TGTGCCAGTAGCGCCCAGACAGGGATCCACGAGCAGTACTTC

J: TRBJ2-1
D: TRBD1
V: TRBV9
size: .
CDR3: CASSAGTGNEQFF
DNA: TGTGCCAGCAGCGCAGGGACAGGGAACGAGCAGTTCTTC

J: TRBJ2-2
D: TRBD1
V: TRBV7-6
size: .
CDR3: CASSPNTWGQGNTGELFF
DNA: TGTGCCAGCAGCCCGAACACTTGGGGACAGGGTAACACCGGGGAGCTGTTTTTT

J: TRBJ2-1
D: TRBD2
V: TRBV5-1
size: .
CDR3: CASRREDRGLAGAQQGQFF
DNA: TGCGCCAGCAGACGAGAAGACAGGGGACTAGCGGGCGCGCAACAGGGGCAGTTCTTC

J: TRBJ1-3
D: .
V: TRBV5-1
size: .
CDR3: CASSSGSGNTIYF
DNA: TGCGCCAGCAGCTCAGGGTCCGGAAACACCATATATTTT

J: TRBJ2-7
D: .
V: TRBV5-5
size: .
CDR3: CASSLGSRTGGEQYF
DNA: TGTGCCAGCAGCTTGGGGTCGCGGACTGGGGGCGAGCAGTACTTC

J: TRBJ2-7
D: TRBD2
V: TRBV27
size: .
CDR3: CASSLGLGSYEQYF
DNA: TGTGCCAGCAGTTTAGGACTAGGCTCCTACGAGCAGTACTTC

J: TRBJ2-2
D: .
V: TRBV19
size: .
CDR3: CAGRGPDTGELFF
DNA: TGTGCCGGTCGAGGGCCTGACACCGGGGAGCTGTTTTTT

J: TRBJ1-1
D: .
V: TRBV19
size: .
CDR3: CASSIPLRNTEAFF
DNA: TGTGCCAGTAGTATCCCACTTAGGAACACTGAAGCTTTCTTT

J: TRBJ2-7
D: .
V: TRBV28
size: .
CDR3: CASSSNDRNWVQYF
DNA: TGTGCCAGCAGTTCCAATGACAGGAATTGGGTGCAGTACTTC

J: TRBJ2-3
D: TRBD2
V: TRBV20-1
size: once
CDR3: CSARSRREGSSTDTQYF
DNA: TGCAGTGCTAGGAGCCGGCGGGAGGGCAGTAGCACAGATACGCAGTATTTT

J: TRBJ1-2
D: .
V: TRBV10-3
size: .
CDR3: CAISDGGRAYGYTF
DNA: TGTGCCATCAGTGATGGAGGGCGAGCCTATGGCTACACCTTC

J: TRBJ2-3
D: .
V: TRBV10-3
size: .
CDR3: CAISVKEADTQYF
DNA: TGTGCCATCAGTGTAAAGGAGGCCGATACGCAGTATTTT

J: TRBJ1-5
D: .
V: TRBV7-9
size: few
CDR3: CASSLVSQPQHF
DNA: TGTGCCAGCAGCTTAGTAAGTCAGCCCCAGCATTTT

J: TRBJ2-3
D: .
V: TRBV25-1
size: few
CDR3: CASSEFRITSTDTQYF
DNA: TGTGCCAGCAGTGAATTCCGGATTACTAGCACAGATACGCAGTATTTT

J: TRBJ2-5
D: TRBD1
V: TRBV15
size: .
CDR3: CATGYDRGRGETQYF
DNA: TGTGCCACCGGCTACGACAGGGGGCGAGGAGAGACCCAGTACTTC

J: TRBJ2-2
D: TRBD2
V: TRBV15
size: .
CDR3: CATSGSPGRPLGGELFF
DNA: TGTGCCACCAGCGGGTCCCCCGGGAGGCCCCTAGGCGGGGAGCTGTTTTTT

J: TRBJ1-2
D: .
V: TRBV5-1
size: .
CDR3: CASSAWTDSNYGYTF
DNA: TGTGCCAGCAGCGCCTGGACAGACTCTAACTATGGCTACACCTTC

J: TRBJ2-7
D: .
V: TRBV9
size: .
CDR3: CASSEGAGSGLTYEQYF
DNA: TGTGCCAGCAGCGAGGGGGCGGGGAGCGGCCTGACCTACGAGCAGTACTTC

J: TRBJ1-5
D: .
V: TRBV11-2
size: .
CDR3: CASSLDRYSNQPQHF
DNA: TGTGCCAGCAGCTTAGACCGGTATAGCAATCAGCCCCAGCATTTT

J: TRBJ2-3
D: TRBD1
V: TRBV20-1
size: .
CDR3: CSAPRDRGPDTQYF
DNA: TGCAGTGCTCCCCGGGACAGGGGCCCAGATACGCAGTATTTT

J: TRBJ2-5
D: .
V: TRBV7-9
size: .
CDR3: CASRAASQETQYF
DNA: TGTGCCAGCAGGGCGGCGTCCCAAGAGACCCAGTACTTC

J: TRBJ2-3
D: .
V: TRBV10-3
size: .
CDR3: CAISGRGASGTDTQYF
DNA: TGTGCCATCAGTGGAAGGGGGGCATCTGGCACAGATACGCAGTATTTT

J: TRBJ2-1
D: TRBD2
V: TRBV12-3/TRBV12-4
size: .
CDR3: CASSFVLAGGEQFF
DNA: TGTGCCAGCAGTTTCGTGCTAGCGGGAGGCGAGCAGTTCTTC

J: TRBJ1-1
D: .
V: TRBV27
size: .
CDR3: CASSPRTWDTEAFF
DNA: TGTGCCAGCAGTCCACGGACCTGGGACACTGAAGCTTTCTTT

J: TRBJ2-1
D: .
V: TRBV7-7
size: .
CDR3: CASSLEGAVWDEQFF
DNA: TGTGCTAGCAGCTTGGAGGGGGCGGTTTGGGATGAGCAGTTCTTC

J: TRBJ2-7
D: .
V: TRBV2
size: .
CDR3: CASRSSGFSSYEQYF
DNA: TGTGCCAGCAGGTCATCAGGATTTTCTTCCTACGAGCAGTACTTC

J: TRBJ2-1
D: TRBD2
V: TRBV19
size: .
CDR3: CASSPTGLAGEYNEQFF
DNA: TGTGCCAGTAGTCCGACGGGACTAGCGGGAGAGTACAATGAGCAGTTCTTC

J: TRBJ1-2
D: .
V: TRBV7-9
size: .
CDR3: CASSSGDQENYGYTF
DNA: TGTGCCAGCAGCTCAGGGGACCAGGAGAACTATGGCTACACCTTC

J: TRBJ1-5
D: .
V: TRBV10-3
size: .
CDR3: CAISQGRGAGGNQPQHF
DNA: TGTGCCATCAGTCAGGGGCGGGGGGCTGGGGGCAATCAGCCCCAGCATTTT

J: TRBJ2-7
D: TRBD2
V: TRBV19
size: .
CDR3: CASSMRRDYGQYF
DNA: TGTGCCAGTAGTATGAGGAGGGACTACGGGCAGTACTTC

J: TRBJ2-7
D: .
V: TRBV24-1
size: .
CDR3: CATSESTRSGEQYF
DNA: TGTGCCACCAGTGAGTCGACACGATCGGGCGAGCAGTACTTC

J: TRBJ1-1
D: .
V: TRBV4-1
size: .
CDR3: CASTAGTTETEAFF
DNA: TGCGCCAGCACCGCCGGGACCACGGAGACTGAAGCTTTCTTT

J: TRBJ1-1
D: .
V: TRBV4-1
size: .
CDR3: CASSQDAGRTEAFF
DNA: TGCGCCAGCAGCCAAGATGCAGGGAGGACTGAAGCTTTCTTT